This T cell receptor (beta chain) was sequenced for a study of cytomegalovirus exposure and HLA in healthy donors (dated by TCRdb to the late 2010s). With regard to the full study: According to an earlier analysis of 587 of the donors, roughly 180 million T cells yielded 95 million to 140 million unique TCR beta sequences and 276 Gb of sequence data. An early release that covered about 600 HLA-typed donors contained approximately 290 gigabases of sequencing data and 75 million to 100 million unique TCR sequences. Of the roughly 400 genotyped donors, 75% to 85% were placed in the genetic ancestry cluster associated with self-reported Caucasian donors. The study was designed to test whether signatures of past pathogen exposure could be identified by cataloging public T cell receptors. The study used immunosequencing to profile the T cell repertoires of 666 subjects and linked those repertoires to cytomegalovirus serostatus. Besides the first cohort of about 730 subjects, a separate validation cohort made up of 95 to 150 different subjects was used. High-throughput TCR immunosequencing, statistical association of individual TCRs with disease status, and machine learning were combined to predict cytomegalovirus infection status. To study patterns of TCR occurrence, a later analysis re-analyzed previously published TCR beta repertoires from around 670 donors and added high-resolution HLA genotyping. The later analysis used no new phenotypic data to find candidate immune exposures, relying instead on TCR beta sequences and their occurrence across donors. To decide whether each TCR beta V gene segment behaved as functional or pseudogenic, an earlier analysis of over 500 of the donors relied on high-throughput TCR beta sequencing. Donor age, sex, ethnicity and CMV serostatus were compiled alongside the repertoire data. Genome-wide SNP genotypes for about 60% of the 666 donors were used in a later genetic analysis, which treated that subset as a discovery cohort. All discovery cohort repertoires had been generated on a single sequencing platform. HLA typing included class I and class II loci at four-digit resolution. The number of typed donors differed by locus: about 620-630 for A, B, C, DRB1 and DQB1; approximately 540 for DQA1; over 600 for DPA1; and approximately 450 for DPB1. A few DR-DQ haplotypes were treated as single units for association and clustering because of strong linkage in the cohort. On average, around 230,000 unique TCR beta nucleotide sequences were sequenced per donor among a few hundred genotyped donors of the cohort, with 15% to 20% of those sequences being non-productive. Results the study describes overall, beyond this receptor: In a later analysis, the rate of TCR association differed among HLA loci, with DRB1 alleles having the most associated TCRs and HLA-C alleles having the fewest. An earlier analysis of approximately 530 of the donors showed that most TCR beta V segments appeared in productive rearrangements either about 90% or about 30% of the time, which broadly matched IMGT annotations. A further reported finding was that TCR beta sequences accurately predicted the HLA-A and HLA-B alleles for most subjects in the first cohort. In the study, approximately 160 TCR beta chains were listed as associated with cytomegalovirus. Correlated functional status among segregating V segments might reflect linkage disequilibrium, but an unknown experimental factor could not be ruled out. Across donors, most TCR sequences were observed very rarely, whereas some public TCRs were present in many individuals. Because HLA typing was missing for some donors at each locus, association tests included only the typed subset. In this cohort, only TCR beta chains were sequenced, and detectable features were limited by the absence of alpha or paired-chain data. A cluster of highly shared sequence variants was judged likely to be a technical artifact of the sequencing pipeline. A later genetic analysis associated a missense DCLRE1C variant with V-gene and J-gene trimming of TCR beta chains, and an independent cohort replicated the association. The classifier was reported to diagnose cytomegalovirus status with high specificity and sensitivity in both the original cohort and the validation cohort. Strong co-occurrence of HLA alleles, especially DR and DQ, made assigning TCR associations to individual alleles difficult. The presence/absence analyses assumed that sequencing depth was roughly uniform across donors, and that assumption may not be true. Specific HLA alleles were associated with about 17,000 TCR beta sequences at a false discovery rate of 0.05 in a later analysis. The authors suggested that the approach could potentially be extended to other disease states and immunological phenotypes. The only immune exposure information available for the cohort was CMV serostatus. Compared with equally common non-associated chains, HLA-associated TCR beta chains in a later analysis were more clonally expanded and had lower generation probabilities. In a later analysis, several top co-occurrence clusters were reported to appear linked to parvovirus B19, influenza, CMV and Epstein-Barr virus. A later analysis found that most CMV-associated TCR beta chains appeared HLA-restricted, with HLA associations seemingly driven largely by CMV exposure. According to a later genetic analysis, donors in an Asian-associated ancestry cluster had fewer N-insertions in productive TCRs than the roughly 700-donor mean. The earlier analysis of around 600 of the donors excluded approximately 17 rarely observed V segments, including chromosome 9 orphons, because counts were too low. In vitro tests confirmed that a few of the cytomegalovirus-associated TCR beta chains recognize cytomegalovirus antigens.

Preparation of the library involved the immunoSEQ multiplex PCR assay. For the multiplex PCR, a mixture combining 60 forward primers for TCR Vbeta segments and 13 reverse primers for TCR Jbeta segments was used. The CDR3 region of rearranged TCR beta genes was amplified from genomic DNA with a multiplex PCR assay. Amplified TCR beta libraries were sequenced as 87-base-pair reads on the Illumina HiSeq System. Processing in the source paper ran as follows. A later analysis tallied 75 million to 85 million unique TCR beta chains across the 700 or so repertoires, and about 10 million of those chains were shared by two or more donors. A nearest-neighbor algorithm error-corrected the raw reads and collapsed the reads into unique sequences, merging closely related sequences to remove PCR and sequencing errors. To assign V, D and J gene segments, CDR3 sequences were aligned to IMGT reference sequences. For a sequence to be retained, at least a six-nucleotide match to both a V gene segment and a J gene segment was required. Rearrangements were called productive when the CDR3 lacked stop codons and stayed in frame with V and J; all others were non-productive. Following IMGT convention, CDR3 was defined as the stretch from the second conserved V-encoded cysteine up to the conserved J-encoded phenylalanine. In an earlier analysis of 500 to 650 of the donors, sequences lacking an unambiguous match to a single V gene segment were excluded. An earlier analysis of about 600 of the donors called V segments functional above 56.7% productive rearrangements and segregating when the between-donor standard deviation exceeded 5%. A statistical classification framework was built for diagnosing cytomegalovirus status from the catalog of TCR beta chain sequences. In a later analysis, TCR nucleotide sequences were compared against IMGT/GENE-DB human TR gene sequences so that V and J genes could be assigned. A later analysis assigned CDR3 sequences and most-parsimonious VDJ recombination scenarios with the TCRdist pipeline. In a later analysis, every TCR beta chain was defined by the combination of its CDR3 amino acid sequence and its V-gene family, and reads without a unique V-gene family were dropped. In a later analysis, fewer than 650 highly shared, low-generation-probability nucleotide sequences were removed to address suspected cross-contamination and a sequencing artifact. For each public chain, a later analysis derived a clonal expansion index from normalized ranks of inferred template counts within each repertoire. In a later analysis, generation probabilities were computed using a VDJ recombination model fitted to out-of-frame rearrangements, and the results were checked against IGoR. In a later analysis, TCR-TCR, TCR-HLA and TCR-CMV co-occurrence was scored with hypergeometric tests, and a repertoire-size bias correction was applied to TCR pairs. To estimate false discovery rates, a later analysis permuted the HLA or CMV assignments 20 times. In a later analysis, co-occurring TCRs were grouped using DBSCAN, with TCRdist sequence similarity added in when clustering inside HLA-allele-positive subsets. Co-occurrence clustering excluded repertoires with fewer than 30,000 or more than 120,000 public chains, plus five with anomalous nucleotide sharing. TCRdb retrieved this table from immuneACCESS and kept in-frame rearrangements only. Not all clones are present; in checked studies, unresolved V genes account for under half, and no reason is known for the remainder. That table is the source of V, J and clone size, and D and trimming were worked out from the DNA. The sample table holds about 130,000 clones, of which approximately 80% were seen once. The ten largest clones take up roughly 3% of the sample.

This clone showed up just once. Its antigen is currently not known. No quality values exist for individual bases; no much larger clone is one base distant. The cohort consisted of hundreds of healthy bone marrow donors. At the time of sampling, every cohort member was nominally healthy, though immune exposures that went unrecorded were likely present. The donor tested CMV seronegative, placing the donor among the 350 or so seronegative members of the cohort. A peripheral blood sample was collected from each donor, and TCR beta sequencing was performed on peripheral blood mononuclear cells. The Qiagen DNeasy Blood Extraction Kit was used to extract genomic DNA from the blood cell samples. The clonotype comes from a male donor in good health and CMV-seronegative. Sample: PBMCs.

Read as DNA, the sequence is TGTGCCAGCAGTGGGGCCAGGGGAGAGGAAAAACTGTTTTTT. Its translation is CASSGARGEEKLFF. The chain links TRBV6-1 with TRBJ1-4; TRBD1 is a possible D gene, resting on 6 matching bases. Based on the germline V gene, the CDR1 and CDR2 sequences are MNHNS and SASEGT. Including cysteine and phenylalanine, the CDR3 has 14 amino acids. The sequence is cut down to CDR3 DNA, 42 bases in frame from base 1. The V end loses 4 bases and the J end loses 8 bases, and a stretch of 14 bases separates them.